The clone carrying this T cell receptor beta chain was counted between two and nine times. Its antigen is as yet unknown. Patients showing uncontrolled infection, other autoimmune disease, pregnancy or lactation were ineligible. The entry originates in a study of T cells in Graves' hyperthyroidism and ophthalmopathy. RNA transcripts served as the template for amplifying TCR beta CDR3 regions. TCR CDR3 underwent first-round RT-PCR with the HTBI primer set. TCRdb re-called the multiplex PCR reads through MiXCR, storing one row per CDR3 protein. The sample has 400,000 to 500,000 distinct CDR3 sequences, approximately 15% seen once. Germline values: CDR1 GTSNPN, CDR2 SVGIG (reference sequence). V was cut by 3 bases and J by 2 bases, with 14 bases left in between. The CDR3 totals 14 residues. Study findings and constraints: Ophthalmopathy onset followed model prediction by a median roughly six months.

The rearrangement joins TRBV30 to TRBJ2-7; tentative D call: TRBD2 (6 bases). The sequenced sample consisted of blood. This TCR derives from a young woman with Graves' hyperthyroidism. The CDR3 spells CAWRVREAPYEQYF. CDR3 coding DNA: TGTGCCTGGAGAGTGAGGGAGGCACCCTACGAGCAGTACTTC. Filled out from reference TRBV30 and TRBJ2-7, the complete variable domain reads SQTIHQWPATLVQPVGSPLSLECTVEGTSNPNLYWYRQAAGRGLQLLFYSVGIGQISSEVPQNLSASRPQDRQFILSSKKLLLSDSGFYLCAWRVREAPYEQYFGPGTRLTVT.